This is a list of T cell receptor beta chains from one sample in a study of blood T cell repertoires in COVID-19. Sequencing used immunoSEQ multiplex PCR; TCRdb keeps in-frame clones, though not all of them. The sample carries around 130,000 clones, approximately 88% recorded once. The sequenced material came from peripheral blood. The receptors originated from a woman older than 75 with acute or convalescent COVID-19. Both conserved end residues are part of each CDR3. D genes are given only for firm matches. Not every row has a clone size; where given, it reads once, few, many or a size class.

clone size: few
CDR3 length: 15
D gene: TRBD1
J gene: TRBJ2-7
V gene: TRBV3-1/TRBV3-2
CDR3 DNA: TGTGCCAGCAGCCAAGATGAGGGACAGTACTACGAGCAGTACTTC
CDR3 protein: CASSQDEGQYYEQYF

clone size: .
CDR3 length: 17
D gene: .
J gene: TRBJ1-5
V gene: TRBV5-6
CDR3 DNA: TGTGCCAGCAGCTTGTATGGTGGGCTCTTCCCCGCTCAGCCCCAGCATTTT
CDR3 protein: CASSLYGGLFPAQPQHF

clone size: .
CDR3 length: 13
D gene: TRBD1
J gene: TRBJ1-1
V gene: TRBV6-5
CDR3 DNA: TGTGCCAGCAGACTGACAGGGCTAAATGAAGCTTTCTTT
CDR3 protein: CASRLTGLNEAFF

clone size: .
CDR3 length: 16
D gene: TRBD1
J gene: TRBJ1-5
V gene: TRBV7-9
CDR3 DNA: TGTGCCAGCAGCTTGGGGACAGCTTATAGCAATCAGCCCCAGCATTTT
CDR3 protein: CASSLGTAYSNQPQHF

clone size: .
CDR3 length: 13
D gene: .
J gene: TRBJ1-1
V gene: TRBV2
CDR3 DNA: TGTGCCAGCAGTGAAGACAGGGTAACTGAAGCTTTCTTT
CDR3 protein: CASSEDRVTEAFF

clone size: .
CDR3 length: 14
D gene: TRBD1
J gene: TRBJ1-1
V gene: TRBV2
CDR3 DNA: TGTGCCAGCAGGGGGACAGGGGGATACACTGAAGCTTTCTTT
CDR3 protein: CASRGTGGYTEAFF

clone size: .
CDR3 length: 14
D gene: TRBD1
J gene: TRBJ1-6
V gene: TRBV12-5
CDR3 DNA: TGTGCTAGTGGACCAATGACAGGGGGCTCACCCCTCCACTTT
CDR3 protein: CASGPMTGGSPLHF

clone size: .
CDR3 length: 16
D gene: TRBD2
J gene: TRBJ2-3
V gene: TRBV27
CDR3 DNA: TGTGCCAGCGGTCAATTGGAGGCTAGCGGGGCAGATACGCAGTATTTT
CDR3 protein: CASGQLEASGADTQYF

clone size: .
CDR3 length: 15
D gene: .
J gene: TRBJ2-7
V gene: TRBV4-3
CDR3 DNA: TGCGCCAGCAGCCAAGTGGCGGACTACTCCTACGAGCAGTACTTC
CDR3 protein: CASSQVADYSYEQYF

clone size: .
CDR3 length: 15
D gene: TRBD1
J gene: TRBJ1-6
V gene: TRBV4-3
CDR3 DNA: TGCGCCAGCAGCCAAGAGACAGGGTGGAATTCACCCCTCCACTTT
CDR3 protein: CASSQETGWNSPLHF

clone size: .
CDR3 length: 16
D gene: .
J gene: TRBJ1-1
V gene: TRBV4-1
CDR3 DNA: TGCGCCAGCAGCCCAGGGTTGGGGGGGGCTAACACTGAAGCTTTCTTT
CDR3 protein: CASSPGLGGANTEAFF

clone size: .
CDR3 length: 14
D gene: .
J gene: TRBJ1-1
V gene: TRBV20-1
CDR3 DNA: TGCAGTGCTAGTAAAAGAACAGGTAACACTGAAGCTTTCTTT
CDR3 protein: CSASKRTGNTEAFF

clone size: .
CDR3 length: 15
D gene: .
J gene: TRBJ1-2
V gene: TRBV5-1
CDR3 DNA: TGCGCCAGCAGCGTGGACCTAATCGAGAACTATGGCTACACCTTC
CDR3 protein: CASSVDLIENYGYTF

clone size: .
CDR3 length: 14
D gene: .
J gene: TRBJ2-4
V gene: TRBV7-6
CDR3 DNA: TGTGCCAGCATCCCAGAAACAGACAAAAACATTCAGTACTTC
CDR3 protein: CASIPETDKNIQYF

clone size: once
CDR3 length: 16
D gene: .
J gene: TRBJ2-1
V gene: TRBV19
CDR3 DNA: TGTGCCAGTAACAGCGGGCGGGGCATCAATTACAATGAGCAGTTCTTC
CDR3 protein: CASNSGRGINYNEQFF

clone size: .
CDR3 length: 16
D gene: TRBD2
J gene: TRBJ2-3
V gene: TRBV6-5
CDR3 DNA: TGTGCCAGCAGTTACTCACGCGGGAGTTGGACAGATACGCAGTATTTT
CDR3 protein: CASSYSRGSWTDTQYF

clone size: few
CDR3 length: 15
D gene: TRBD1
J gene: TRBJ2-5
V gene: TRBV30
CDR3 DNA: TGTGCCTGGAGTGCCGGGGACAGGGGGAGAGAGACCCAGTACTTC
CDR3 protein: CAWSAGDRGRETQYF

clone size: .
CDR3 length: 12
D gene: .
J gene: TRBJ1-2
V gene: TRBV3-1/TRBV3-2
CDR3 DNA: TGTGCCAGCCAACAGGTGGACTATGGCTACACCTTC
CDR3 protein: CASQQVDYGYTF